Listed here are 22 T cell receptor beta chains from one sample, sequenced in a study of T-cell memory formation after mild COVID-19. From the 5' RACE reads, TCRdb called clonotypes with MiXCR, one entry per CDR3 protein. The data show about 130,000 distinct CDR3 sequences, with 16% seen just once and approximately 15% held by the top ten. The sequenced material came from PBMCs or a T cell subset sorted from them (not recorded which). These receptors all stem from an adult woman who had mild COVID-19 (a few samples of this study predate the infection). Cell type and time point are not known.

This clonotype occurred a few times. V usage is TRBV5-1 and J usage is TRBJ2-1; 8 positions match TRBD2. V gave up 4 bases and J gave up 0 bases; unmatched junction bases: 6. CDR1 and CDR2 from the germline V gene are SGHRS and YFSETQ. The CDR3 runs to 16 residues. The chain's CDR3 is CASSVLAADSYNEQFF. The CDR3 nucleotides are TGCGCCAGCAGCGTACTAGCGGCGGACTCCTACAATGAGCAGTTCTTC.

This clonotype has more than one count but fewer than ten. CDR3 DNA: TGTGCCAGCAGCTCGGAACGGGCCCGAGGGCCCTGGGGCGTGGAGCAGTACTTC. As protein: CASSSERARGPWGVEQYF. V usage is TRBV4-2 and J usage is TRBJ2-7; the D call may be TRBD1 or TRBD2 (5 bases each). Germline V CDR1 and CDR2: LGHNA, YNFKEQ. Trimming stripped 5 bases from V and 7 bases from J, with 30 bases between. The CDR3 totals 18 residues.

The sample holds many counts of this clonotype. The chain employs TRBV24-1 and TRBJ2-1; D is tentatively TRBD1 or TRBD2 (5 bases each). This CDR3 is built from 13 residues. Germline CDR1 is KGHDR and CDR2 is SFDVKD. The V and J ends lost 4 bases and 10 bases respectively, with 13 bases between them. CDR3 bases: TGTGCCACCAGTGACCTCCGGGACCCGGAGCAGTTCTTC. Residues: CATSDLRDPEQFF.

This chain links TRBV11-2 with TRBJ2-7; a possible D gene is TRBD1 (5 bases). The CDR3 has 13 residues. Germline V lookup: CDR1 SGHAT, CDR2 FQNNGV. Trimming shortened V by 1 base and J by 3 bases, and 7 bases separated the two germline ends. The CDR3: CASSLGTRYEQYF. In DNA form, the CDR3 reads TGTGCCAGCAGCTTAGGGACACGCTACGAGCAGTACTTC.

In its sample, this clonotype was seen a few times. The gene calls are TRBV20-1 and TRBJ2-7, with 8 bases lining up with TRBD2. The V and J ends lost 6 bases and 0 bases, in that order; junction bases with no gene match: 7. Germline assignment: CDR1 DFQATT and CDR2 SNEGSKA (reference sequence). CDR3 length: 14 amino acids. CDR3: CSAFGGGSSYEQYF. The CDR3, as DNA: TGCAGTGCCTTCGGGGGGGGGTCCTCCTACGAGCAGTACTTC.

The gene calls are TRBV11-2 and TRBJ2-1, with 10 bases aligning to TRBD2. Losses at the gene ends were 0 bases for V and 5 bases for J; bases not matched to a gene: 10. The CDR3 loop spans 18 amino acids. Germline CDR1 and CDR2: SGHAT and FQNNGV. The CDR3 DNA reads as TGTGCCAGCAGCTTAGAGTGGGAGCGGGAGGGTCGACACAATGAGCAGTTCTTC. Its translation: CASSLEWEREGRHNEQFF.

CDR3 nucleotides: TGTGCCGTCCTCCCGCTGACAGAGCGAAATTCACCCCTCCACTTT. It specifies CAVLPLTERNSPLHF. The V gene is TRBV7-9, the J gene TRBJ1-6; D is possibly TRBD1 (5 bases). Trimming took off 11 bases at V and 7 bases at J, with 21 bases between the two ends. The CDR3 contains 15 residues. In germline, CDR1 is SEHNR, CDR2 FQNEAQ (reference sequence).

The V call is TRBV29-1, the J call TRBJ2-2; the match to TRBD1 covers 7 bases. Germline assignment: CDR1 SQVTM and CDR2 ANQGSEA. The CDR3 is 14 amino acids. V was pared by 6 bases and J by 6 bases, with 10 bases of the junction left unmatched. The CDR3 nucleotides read TGCAGCGTCTACTCTAGACAGGGTGCCGGGGAGCTGTTTTTT. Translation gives CSVYSRQGAGELFF.

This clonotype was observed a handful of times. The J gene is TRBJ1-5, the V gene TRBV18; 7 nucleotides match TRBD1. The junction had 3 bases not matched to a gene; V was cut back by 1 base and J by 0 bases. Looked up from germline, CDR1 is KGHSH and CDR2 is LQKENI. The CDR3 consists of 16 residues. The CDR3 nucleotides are TGTGCCAGCTCACCACAGGGACAGCTTAGCAATCAGCCCCAGCATTTT. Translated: CASSPQGQLSNQPQHF.

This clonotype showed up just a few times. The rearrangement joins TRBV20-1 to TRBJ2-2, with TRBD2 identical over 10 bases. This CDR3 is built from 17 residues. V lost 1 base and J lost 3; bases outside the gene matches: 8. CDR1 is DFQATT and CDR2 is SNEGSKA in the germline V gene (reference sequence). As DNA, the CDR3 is TGCAGTGCTAGAGCCATATCTAGCGGGAGATACACCGGGGAGCTGTTTTTT. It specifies CSARAISSGRYTGELFF.

CDR3 residues: CASSLGTGERKTQYF. Here the CDR3 DNA reads TGCGCCAGCAGCTTGGGAACGGGGGAAAGAAAGACCCAGTACTTC. The V and J genes are TRBV5-1 and TRBJ2-5; D might be TRBD2 (6 bases). Germline V CDR1 and CDR2: SGHRS, YFSETQ. Deletions cut 0 bases from V and 6 bases from J, with 15 bases between. This CDR3 contains 15 residues.

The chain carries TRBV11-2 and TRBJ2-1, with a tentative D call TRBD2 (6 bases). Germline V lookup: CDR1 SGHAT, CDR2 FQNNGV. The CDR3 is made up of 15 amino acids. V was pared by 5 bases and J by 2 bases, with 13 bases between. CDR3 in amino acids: CASSTGTDAYNEQFF. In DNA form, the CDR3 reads TGTGCCAGCAGCACCGGGACTGACGCCTACAATGAGCAGTTCTTC.

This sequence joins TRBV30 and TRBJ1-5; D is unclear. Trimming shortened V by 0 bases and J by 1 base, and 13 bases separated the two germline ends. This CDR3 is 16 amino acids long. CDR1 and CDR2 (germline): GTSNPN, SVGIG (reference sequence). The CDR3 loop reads CAWSVPGGMSNQPQHF. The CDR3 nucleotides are TGTGCCTGGAGTGTACCTGGAGGGATGAGCAATCAGCCCCAGCATTTT.

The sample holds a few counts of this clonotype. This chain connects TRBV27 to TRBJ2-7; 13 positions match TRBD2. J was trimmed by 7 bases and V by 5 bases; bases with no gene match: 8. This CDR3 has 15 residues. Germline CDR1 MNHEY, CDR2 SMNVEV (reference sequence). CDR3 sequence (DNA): TGTGCCAGCAGTCTCCGACTAGCGGGGGGCTTTGAGCAGTACTTC. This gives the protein CASSLRLAGGFEQYF.

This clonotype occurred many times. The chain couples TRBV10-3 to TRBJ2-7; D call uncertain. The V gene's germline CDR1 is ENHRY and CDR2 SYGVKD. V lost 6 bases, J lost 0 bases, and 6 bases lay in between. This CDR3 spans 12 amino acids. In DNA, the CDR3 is TGTGCCATCAGGACTGACTCCTACGAGCAGTACTTC. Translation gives CAIRTDSYEQYF.

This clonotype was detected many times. The CDR3 here is CASSLGRSNQPQHF. The CDR3 DNA follows: TGTGCCAGCAGCTTAGGCCGCAGCAATCAGCCCCAGCATTTT. The chain links TRBV7-2 to TRBJ1-5, with D unresolved. Germline values: CDR1 SGHTA, CDR2 FQGNSA. The CDR3 totals 14 residues. The V gene lost 1 base and the J gene lost 1 base, with 5 bases spanning the gap.

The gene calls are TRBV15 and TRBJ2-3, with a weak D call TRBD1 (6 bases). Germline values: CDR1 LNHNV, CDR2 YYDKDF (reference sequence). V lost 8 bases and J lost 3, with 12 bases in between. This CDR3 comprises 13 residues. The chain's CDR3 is CATHRAGTDTQYF. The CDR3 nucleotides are TGTGCCACCCACAGGGCCGGGACAGATACGCAGTATTTT.

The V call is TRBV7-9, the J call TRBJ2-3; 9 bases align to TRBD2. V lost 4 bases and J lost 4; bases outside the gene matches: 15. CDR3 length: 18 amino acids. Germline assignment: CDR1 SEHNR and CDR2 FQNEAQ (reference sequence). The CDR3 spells CASSSPSGARGYPDTQYF. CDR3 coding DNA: TGTGCCAGCAGCTCGCCTAGCGGGGCCAGGGGATACCCAGATACGCAGTATTTT.

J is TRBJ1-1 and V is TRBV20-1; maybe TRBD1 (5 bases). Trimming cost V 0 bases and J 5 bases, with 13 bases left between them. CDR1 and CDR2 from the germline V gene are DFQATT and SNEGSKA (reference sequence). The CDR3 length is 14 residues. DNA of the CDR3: TGCAGTGCTAGAGATGGGGGGACGGGAACTGAAGCTTTCTTT. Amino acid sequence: CSARDGGTGTEAFF.

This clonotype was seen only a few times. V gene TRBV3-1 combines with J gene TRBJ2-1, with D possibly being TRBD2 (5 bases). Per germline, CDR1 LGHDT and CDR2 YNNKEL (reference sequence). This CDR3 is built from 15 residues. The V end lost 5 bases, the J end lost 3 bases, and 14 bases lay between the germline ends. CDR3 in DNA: TGTGCCAGCAGCGATTGGACTGCCCACTACAATGAGCAGTTCTTC. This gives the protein CASSDWTAHYNEQFF.

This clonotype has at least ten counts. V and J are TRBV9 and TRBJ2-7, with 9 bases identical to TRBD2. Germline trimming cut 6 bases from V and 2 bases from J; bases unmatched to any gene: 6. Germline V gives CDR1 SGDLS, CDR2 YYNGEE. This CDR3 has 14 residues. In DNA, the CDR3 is TGTGCCAGCAACCCTGGCGGGAGGGCCTACGAGCAGTACTTC. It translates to CASNPGGRAYEQYF.

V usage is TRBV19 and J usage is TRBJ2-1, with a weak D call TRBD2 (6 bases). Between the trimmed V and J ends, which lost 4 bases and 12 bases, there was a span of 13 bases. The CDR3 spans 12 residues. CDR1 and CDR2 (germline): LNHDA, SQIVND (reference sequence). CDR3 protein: CASSNLPGGQFF. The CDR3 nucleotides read TGTGCCAGTAGTAACCTACCCGGGGGGCAGTTCTTC.